These 13 T cell receptor beta chains were sequenced from one sample in a study of spatial heterogeneity in lung cancer. TCRdb independently ran MiXCR on the 5' RACE reads; one entry per CDR3 protein. This table holds about 47,000 distinct CDR3 sequences, 7.4% found once. As to time point: blood at routine non-recurrence follow-up after resection. Whole RNA from tumor, nontumor lung or frozen PBMC was sequenced unsorted. The material was PBMCs, obtained at follow-up. The receptors stem from a female donor with early-stage non-small cell lung cancer.

The rearrangement uses TRBV19 and TRBJ1-1; D gene ambiguous. With 3 bases removed from V and 2 bases from J, the gap between germline ends came to 7 bases. The CDR3 length is 13 residues. From germline, CDR1 is LNHDA and CDR2 SQIVND (reference sequence). The CDR3 region has the DNA TGTGCCAGTAGTATTGTGGCAAACACTGAAGCTTTCTTT. Translating it yields CASSIVANTEAFF.

This clonotype has a count of ten or more. This chain connects TRBV6-4 to TRBJ2-2, with D unclear. The CDR3 spans 13 residues. V gave up 4 bases and J gave up 6 bases, with 9 bases separating them. From germline, CDR1 is MRHNA and CDR2 SNTAGT. The CDR3 DNA sequence: TGTGCCAGCAGTGCGGTTCTCTCCGGGGAGCTGTTTTTT. It is translated as CASSAVLSGELFF.

This clonotype was observed a handful of times. The chain joins TRBV12-3 or TRBV12-4 to TRBJ2-1, with TRBD2 as a possible D gene (6 bases). This CDR3 has 13 residues. The V and J ends lost 6 bases and 4 bases respectively, with 10 bases between them. CDR3 nucleotide sequence: TGTGCCAGCAGACCGCGGGGTTACAATGAGCAGTTCTTC. Residues: CASRPRGYNEQFF.

This clonotype was picked up many times. This chain joins TRBV28 and TRBJ2-1, with D possibly being TRBD1 (6 bases). The CDR3 length is 14 residues. The V gene's germline CDR1 is MDHEN and CDR2 SYDVKM. V was pared by 5 bases and J by 5 bases, with 13 bases between. This chain's CDR3 is CASSPRDNHNEQFF. Here the CDR3 DNA reads TGTGCCAGCAGTCCCCGGGACAACCACAATGAGCAGTTCTTC.

At least ten counts were recorded for this clonotype. This chain connects TRBV20-1 to TRBJ2-1; D may be TRBD2 (5 bases). Trimming cost V 5 bases and J 6 bases, with 17 bases left between them. The germline CDR1 and CDR2 sequences are DFQATT and SNEGSKA (reference sequence). The CDR3 consists of 14 residues. The CDR3 bases are TGCAGTGCTCCTGCCCCAAGAGGAGGCAATGAGCAGTTCTTC. Protein: CSAPAPRGGNEQFF.

The chain has TRBV29-1 and TRBJ1-6; 7 bases align to TRBD1. The CDR3 length is 13 residues. Germline CDR1 reads SQVTM; CDR2 reads ANQGSEA. The CDR3 region has the DNA TGCAGTAAAAGTCGGGACAGAGGGTCACCCCTCCACTTT. Translating gives CSKSRDRGSPLHF. Full variable domain (missing parts from reference TRBV29-1 and TRBJ1-6): SAVISQKPSRDICQRGTSLTIQCQVDSQVTMMFWYRQQPGQSLTLIATANQGSEATYESGFVIDKFPISRPNLTFSTLTVSNMSPEDSSIYLCSKSRDRGSPLHFGNGTRLTVT.

The chain is built from TRBV20-1 and TRBJ2-1; D unresolved. The V end was cut by 6 bases, the J end by 4 bases, with 16 bases between. Germline-derived CDR1 and CDR2 are DFQATT and SNEGSKA (reference sequence). CDR3 size: 14 residues. CDR3 nucleotide sequence: TGCAGTGCCAACGATGCCCGAATTTACAATGAGCAGTTCTTC. Translation: CSANDARIYNEQFF.

V and J are TRBV7-9 and TRBJ2-3; TRBD1 is a possible D gene (6 bases). Germline V CDR1 and CDR2: SEHNR, FQNEAQ (reference sequence). The CDR3 is 16 amino acids. The V end was cut by 5 bases, the J end by 5 bases, with 20 bases between. The CDR3 DNA sequence: TGTGCCAGCAGCGGGCACAGGGAACCTTTTGGAGATACGCAGTATTTT. Protein: CASSGHREPFGDTQYF.

This clonotype has just a few counts. The chain is built from TRBV28 and TRBJ2-5, with D maybe TRBD2 (6 bases). Trimming removed 5 bases at V and 4 bases at J, with 17 bases between. The CDR3 consists of 15 residues. Germline CDR1 MDHEN, CDR2 SYDVKM. The CDR3, as DNA: TGTGCCAGCAGTATCCCGGCGGGGCCGAGAGAGACCCAGTACTTC. Translation gives CASSIPAGPRETQYF.

This clonotype was seen repeatedly, ten times or more. The chain uses TRBV20-1 and TRBJ2-5; TRBD2 might be the D (5 bases). CDR3 length: 17 amino acids. The germline V gene has CDR1 DFQATT and CDR2 SNEGSKA (reference sequence). Trimming pared 3 bases from V and 0 bases from J, leaving 20 bases between. This CDR3 is CSASRGLAYANQETQYF. The CDR3 coding sequence is TGCAGTGCTAGTAGAGGGTTAGCGTACGCGAACCAAGAGACCCAGTACTTC.

This clonotype was counted at least ten times. The V call is TRBV20-1, the J call TRBJ2-4; a weak D match, TRBD2 (6 bases). Trimming stripped 5 bases from V and 2 bases from J, with 10 bases between. Germline CDR1 is DFQATT and CDR2 is SNEGSKA (reference sequence). This CDR3 comprises 13 residues. CDR3 residues: CSAGGATKNIQYF. CDR3 bases: TGCAGTGCTGGAGGGGCGACCAAAAACATTCAGTACTTC.

This clonotype was recorded at least ten times. The chain employs TRBV7-9 and TRBJ2-1, with 9 bases identical to TRBD2. V gave up 3 bases and J gave up 5 bases; unmatched junction bases: 2. There are 14 residues in the CDR3. The germline CDR1 and CDR2 sequences are SEHNR and FQNEAQ (reference sequence). In DNA, the CDR3 is TGTGCCAGCAGCTTGCGGGGGGGCCACAATGAGCAGTTCTTC. Its protein is CASSLRGGHNEQFF.

This clonotype was seen many times. In nucleotides, the CDR3 is TGTGCCAGCAGCTTTGTCAGCTACGAGCAGTACTTC. It yields the protein CASSFVSYEQYF. The gene calls are TRBV7-9 and TRBJ2-7; D not resolved. Trimming shortened V by 3 bases and J by 3 bases, and 6 bases separated the two germline ends. This CDR3 spans 12 amino acids. In germline, CDR1 is SEHNR, CDR2 FQNEAQ (reference sequence).